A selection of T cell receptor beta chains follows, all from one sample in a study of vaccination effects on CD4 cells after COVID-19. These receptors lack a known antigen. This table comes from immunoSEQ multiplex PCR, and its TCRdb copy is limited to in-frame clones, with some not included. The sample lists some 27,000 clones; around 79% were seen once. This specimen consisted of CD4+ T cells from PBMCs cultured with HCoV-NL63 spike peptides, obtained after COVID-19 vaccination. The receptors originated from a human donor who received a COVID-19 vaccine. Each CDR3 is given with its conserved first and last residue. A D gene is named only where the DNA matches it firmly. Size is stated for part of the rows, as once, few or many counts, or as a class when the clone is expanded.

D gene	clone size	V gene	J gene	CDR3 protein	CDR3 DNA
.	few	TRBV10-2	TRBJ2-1	CASSEVGGGATKFF	.
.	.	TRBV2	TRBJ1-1	CAGGRDTEAFF	TGTGCCGGTGGCAGGGACACTGAAGCTTTCTTT
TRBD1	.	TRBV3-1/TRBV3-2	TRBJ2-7	CASSQEGSGTGGNDEQYF	TGTGCCAGCAGCCAAGAAGGATCCGGGACAGGGGGAAATGACGAGCAGTACTTC
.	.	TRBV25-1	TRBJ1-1	CASSESGRVKEAFF	TGTGCCAGCAGTGAATCGGGCAGGGTGAAGGAAGCTTTCTTT
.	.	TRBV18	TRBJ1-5	CASSLGPEPQHF	TGTGCCAGCTCACTTGGGCCCGAGCCCCAGCATTTT
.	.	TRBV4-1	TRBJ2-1	CASSLNPGARSNEQFF	TGCGCCAGCAGCCTCAATCCGGGGGCCCGATCCAATGAGCAGTTCTTC
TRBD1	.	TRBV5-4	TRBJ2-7	CASSPAGTGAYEQYF	TGTGCCAGCAGCCCGGCTGGGACAGGGGCCTACGAGCAGTACTTC
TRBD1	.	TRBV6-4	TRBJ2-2	CASSDRLRTGSNTGELFF	TGTGCCAGCAGTGACAGACTTCGGACAGGGTCGAACACCGGGGAGCTGTTTTTT
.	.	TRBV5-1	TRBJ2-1	CASSLEAARAYNEQFF	TGCGCCAGCAGCTTGGAGGCAGCTCGGGCCTACAATGAGCAGTTCTTC
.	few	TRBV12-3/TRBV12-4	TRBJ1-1	CASSYNMNTEAFF	TGTGCCAGCAGTTATAACATGAACACTGAAGCTTTCTTT
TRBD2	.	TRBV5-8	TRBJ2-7	CASVVGLNYEQYF	TGTGCCAGCGTTGTGGGACTAAACTACGAGCAGTACTTC
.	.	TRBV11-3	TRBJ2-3	CASSSSRGTDTQYF	TGTGCCAGCAGCTCCAGTAGGGGCACAGATACGCAGTATTTT
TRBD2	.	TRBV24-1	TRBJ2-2	CATSDFPGLAGGPNTGELFF	TGTGCCACCAGTGATTTCCCGGGACTAGCGGGAGGACCGAACACCGGGGAGCTGTTTTTT
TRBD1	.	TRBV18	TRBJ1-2	CASSQGTGVDYGYTF	TGTGCCAGCTCACAGGGGACAGGGGTTGACTATGGCTACACCTTC
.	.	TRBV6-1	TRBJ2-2	CASSDRYTGELFF	TGTGCCAGCAGTGATAGATACACCGGGGAGCTGTTTTTT
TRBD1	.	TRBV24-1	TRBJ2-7	CATQPGDRDYEQYF	TGTGCCACCCAGCCAGGGGACAGGGATTACGAGCAGTACTTC
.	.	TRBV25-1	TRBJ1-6	CAAAGSSYNSPLHF	TGTGCCGCCGCAGGGAGCTCCTATAATTCACCCCTCCACTTT
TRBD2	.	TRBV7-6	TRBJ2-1	CASSSGLAGGSDNEQFF	TGTGCCAGCAGTTCCGGACTAGCGGGAGGTTCTGACAATGAGCAGTTCTTC
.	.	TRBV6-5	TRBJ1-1	CASSYVRTVGTEAFF	TGTGCCAGCAGTTACGTCAGGACGGTGGGGACTGAAGCTTTCTTT
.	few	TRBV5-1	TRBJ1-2	CASSPSARAGYTF	TGCGCCAGCAGCCCCTCCGCTAGAGCTGGCTACACCTTC
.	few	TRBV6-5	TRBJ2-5	CASRLAGETQYF	TGTGCCAGCAGACTAGCAGGAGAGACCCAGTACTTC
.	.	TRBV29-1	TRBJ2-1	CSVPPPLISTGEQFF	TGCAGCGTACCCCCCCCGTTAATCTCCACGGGTGAGCAGTTCTTC
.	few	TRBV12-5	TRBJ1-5	CASGWGGDQPQHF	TGTGCTAGTGGTTGGGGCGGTGATCAGCCCCAGCATTTT
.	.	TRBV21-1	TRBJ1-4	CASRGETLSIATNEKLFF	TGTGCCAGCAGAGGGGAGACGCTTTCGATCGCAACTAATGAAAAACTGTTTTTT
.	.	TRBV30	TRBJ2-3	CAWSRSGMLDTQYF	TGTGCCTGGAGCCGGTCCGGAATGTTAGATACGCAGTATTTT
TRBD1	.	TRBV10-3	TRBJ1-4	CAIGPTGRLSEKLFF	TGTGCCATCGGACCGACAGGGCGGCTTAGTGAAAAACTGTTTTTT
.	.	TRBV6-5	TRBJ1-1	CASRSGMNTEAFF	TGTGCCAGCCGGTCCGGAATGAACACTGAAGCTTTCTTT
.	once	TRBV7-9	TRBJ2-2	CASSLDGPGELFF	TGTGCCAGCAGCTTAGACGGTCCCGGGGAGCTGTTTTTT
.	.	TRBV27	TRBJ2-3	CASRGRLSDTQYF	TGTGCCAGCAGGGGGAGGTTATCCGATACGCAGTATTTT
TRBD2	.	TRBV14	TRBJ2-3	CASSHSGRADTQYF	TGTGCCAGCAGCCATAGCGGGAGGGCAGATACGCAGTATTTT
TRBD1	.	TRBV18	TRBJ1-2	CASSRSTGDGYTF	TGTGCCAGCTCCCGTTCGACAGGGGATGGCTACACCTTC
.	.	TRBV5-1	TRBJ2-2	CASSLVGARSGGELFF	TGCGCCAGCAGCTTGGTGGGGGCGCGGTCAGGCGGGGAGCTGTTTTTT
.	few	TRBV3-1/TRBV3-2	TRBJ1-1	CASSQGREAFF	TGTGCCAGCAGCCAAGGTCGGGAAGCTTTCTTT
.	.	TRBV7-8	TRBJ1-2	CASSLVRGEGYTF	TGTGCCAGCAGCTTAGTTCGGGGAGAAGGCTACACCTTC
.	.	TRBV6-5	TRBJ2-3	CASSSLAVDTQYF	TGTGCCAGCAGTTCCCTGGCTGTTGATACGCAGTATTTT
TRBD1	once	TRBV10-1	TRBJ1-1	CASSEGYRDSEAFF	TGCGCCAGCAGTGAGGGATACCGGGACAGTGAAGCTTTCTTT
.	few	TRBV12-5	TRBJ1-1	CASGLQGQAFF	TGTGCTAGTGGTTTGCAGGGGCAAGCTTTCTTT
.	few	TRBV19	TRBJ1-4	CASSISWDRTKGLFF	TGTGCCAGTAGTATATCGTGGGATCGGACGAAGGGACTGTTTTTT
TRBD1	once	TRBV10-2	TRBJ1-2	CASSFEGAGGYTF	TGCGCCAGCAGTTTTGAGGGGGCTGGTGGCTACACCTTC
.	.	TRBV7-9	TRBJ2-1	CASGYGEQFF	TGTGCCAGCGGATACGGGGAGCAGTTCTTC
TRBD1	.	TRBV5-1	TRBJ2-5	CASSHRTGIMETQYF	TGCGCCAGCAGCCATCGGACAGGGATCATGGAGACCCAGTACTTC
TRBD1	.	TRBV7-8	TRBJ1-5	CASSLGGQAYSNQPQHF	TGTGCCAGCAGCTTAGGGGGACAGGCGTATAGCAATCAGCCCCAGCATTTT
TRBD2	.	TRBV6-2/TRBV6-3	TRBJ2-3	CASSPSGISTDTQYF	TGTGCCAGCAGCCCTAGCGGGATCAGCACAGATACGCAGTATTTT
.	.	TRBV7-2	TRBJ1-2	CASSTQRDAGYTF	TGTGCCAGCAGCACCCAAAGGGACGCGGGCTACACCTTC
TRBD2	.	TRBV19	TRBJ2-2	CASSNRLARTTGELFF	TGTGCCAGTAGTAACCGACTAGCTAGGACGACGGGGGAGCTGTTTTTT
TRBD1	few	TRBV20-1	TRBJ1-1	CSARPTGGAFF	TGCAGTGCTAGACCAACAGGGGGGGCTTTCTTT
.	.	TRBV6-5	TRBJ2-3	CASRSAGFVNTQYF	TGTGCCAGCAGGTCAGCGGGTTTCGTCAATACGCAGTATTTT
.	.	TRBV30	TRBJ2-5	CAWRAGTAGTQYF	TGTGCCTGGAGGGCCGGGACCGCCGGGACCCAGTACTTC
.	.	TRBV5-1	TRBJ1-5	CASSLRGGNQPQHF	TGCGCCAGCAGCTTAAGGGGTGGCAATCAGCCCCAGCATTTT
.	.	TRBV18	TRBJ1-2	CASSPEARGLVRGYTF	TGTGCCAGCTCACCAGAGGCGCGGGGGTTGGTGCGCGGCTACACCTTC
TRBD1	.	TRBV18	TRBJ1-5	CASSHTKQGYFQPQHF	TGTGCCAGCTCGCATACAAAACAGGGGTACTTTCAGCCCCAGCATTTT
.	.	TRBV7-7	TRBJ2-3	CASSSTGRTDTQYF	TGTGCCAGCAGCTCTACCGGTCGCACAGATACGCAGTATTTT
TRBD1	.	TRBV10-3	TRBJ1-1	CAISESGTANTEAFF	TGTGCCATCAGTGAGTCGGGGACAGCGAACACTGAAGCTTTCTTT
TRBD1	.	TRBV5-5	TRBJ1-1	CASSTDRGTEAFF	TGTGCCAGCAGCACAGACAGGGGCACTGAAGCTTTCTTT
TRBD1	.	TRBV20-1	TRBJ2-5	CSASFRDRKETQYF	TGCAGTGCTAGTTTTCGGGACAGAAAAGAGACCCAGTACTTC
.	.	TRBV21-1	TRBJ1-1	CASSPAGLNTEAFF	TGTGCCAGCAGTCCGGCGGGTCTGAACACTGAAGCTTTCTTT
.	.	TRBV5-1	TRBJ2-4	CASSLQGRSLAKNIQYF	TGCGCCAGCAGCTTGCAGGGGCGATCCCTAGCCAAAAACATTCAGTACTTC